Presented here are 27 T cell receptor beta chains from one specimen sequenced in a study of Graves' ophthalmopathy and Graves' hyperthyroidism. CDR3 regions of TCR beta were amplified from RNA transcripts. RT-PCR with HTBI primers came first, then second-round multiplex PCR. From the multiplex PCR reads, TCRdb called clonotypes with MiXCR, one entry per CDR3 protein. The sample yields roughly 1.1 million distinct CDR3 sequences, about 38% seen once. The material sequenced was peripheral blood or thyroid tissue (not recorded which). These receptors originate from an adult man with Graves' hyperthyroidism.

This clonotype was seen at least ten times. The gene calls are TRBV7-6 and TRBJ2-7, with 8 bases that match TRBD1. The V gene end was trimmed by 5 bases and the J gene end by 0 bases; junction bases not matched to a gene: 6. This CDR3 has 15 residues. Germline assignment: CDR1 SGHVS and CDR2 FNYEAQ. The CDR3 nucleotides read TGTGCCAGCAGCACCCGAACAGGGGGCTCCTACGAGCAGTACTTC. Amino acid sequence: CASSTRTGGSYEQYF.

This clonotype was picked up many times. The chain carries TRBV7-9 and TRBJ1-1, with D possibly being TRBD1 (6 bases). Trimming cost V 2 bases and J 5 bases, with 18 bases left between them. The V gene's germline CDR1 is SEHNR and CDR2 FQNEAQ (reference sequence). The CDR3 extends over 16 amino acids. The CDR3 nucleotides read TGTGCCAGCAGCTTATTGGGACAAACGGGGCTTACTGAAGCTTTCTTT. As protein: CASSLLGQTGLTEAFF.

This clonotype was detected ten times or more. V gene TRBV20-1 combines with J gene TRBJ2-7, with 13 bases matching TRBD2. The V gene end was trimmed by 5 bases and the J gene end by 1 base; junction bases not matched to a gene: 5. This CDR3 comprises 15 residues. Germline-derived CDR1 and CDR2 are DFQATT and SNEGSKA (reference sequence). CDR3 protein: CSAQPGLAGSYEQYF. CDR3 bases: TGCAGTGCTCAGCCGGGACTAGCGGGGTCCTACGAGCAGTACTTC.

This clonotype was seen repeatedly, ten times or more. The rearrangement joins TRBV25-1 to TRBJ2-7; D may be TRBD2 (6 bases). Trimming pared 6 bases from V and 4 bases from J, leaving 22 bases between. Germline loops: CDR1 MGHDK, CDR2 SYGVNS. The CDR3 totals 16 residues. As DNA, the CDR3 is TGTGCCAGCAGCGGCGGACTAAACAACTTCTGGTACGAGCAGTACTTC. Translation: CASSGGLNNFWYEQYF.

Ten or more counts support this clonotype. The rearrangement joins TRBV10-2 to TRBJ2-7; D gene unclear. Deletions cut 3 bases from V and 3 bases from J, with 6 bases between. The CDR3 covers 12 residues. From germline, CDR1 is WSHSY and CDR2 SAAADI. The CDR3 DNA reads as TGCGCCAGCAGTGACAGCTACTACGAGCAGTACTTC. Its protein is CASSDSYYEQYF.

This clonotype was picked up a small number of times. A read error may explain this, as a much larger clone is one base away. This chain uses TRBV7-3 with TRBJ2-7; maybe TRBD2 (6 bases). CDR1 and CDR2 from the germline V gene are SGHTA and FQGTGA. The CDR3 loop spans 14 amino acids. Trimming took 5 bases from V and 0 from J, leaving 11 bases between them. Written as DNA, the CDR3 is TGTGCCAGCAGCGCCCCCGGGAGCTCCTACGAGCAGTACTTC. Amino acid sequence: CASSAPGSSYEQYF.

For this clonotype: At one end, the junction sequence differs from germline, possibly due to a read error. This chain connects TRBV29-1 to TRBJ2-5, with D uncertain. CDR3 length equals 12 residues. Germline V gene data show CDR1 as SQVTM and CDR2 as ANQGSEA. DNA of the CDR3: TGCAGCGCTGAACGTGGTAGAGAGACCCAGTACTTC. Translated: CSAERGRETQYF.

Ten or more counts support this clonotype. V gene TRBV29-1 combines with J gene TRBJ2-7; 10 positions match TRBD1. Germline V gene lookup returns CDR1 SQVTM and CDR2 ANQGSEA. The CDR3 length is 14 residues. The V gene end was trimmed by 2 bases and the J gene end by 2 bases; junction bases not matched to a gene: 3. The CDR3 nucleotides are TGCAGCGTTGAACCCGGGACAGGGGCCTACGAGCAGTACTTC. This encodes CSVEPGTGAYEQYF.

The chain couples TRBV4-1 to TRBJ2-7; TRBD2 is a possible D gene (5 bases). Germline CDR1 and CDR2: MGHRA and YSYEKL. Trimming cost V 0 bases and J 1 base, with 13 bases left between them. CDR3 length: 16 residues. The CDR3, as DNA: TGCGCCAGCAGCCAAGAAGCTGGACTGGCGTCCTACGAGCAGTACTTC. Translation gives CASSQEAGLASYEQYF.

The rearrangement joins TRBV12-3 or TRBV12-4 to TRBJ2-2; D is perhaps TRBD1 or TRBD2 (5 bases each). Trimming removed 2 bases at V and 0 bases at J, with 13 bases between. The CDR3 is made up of 17 amino acids. CDR3 protein: CASSLSPGASNTGELFF. As DNA, the CDR3 is TGTGCCAGCAGTTTATCCCCCGGGGCCTCGAACACCGGGGAGCTGTTTTTT.

The rearrangement joins TRBV4-3 to TRBJ2-7; TRBD1 is a possible D gene (6 bases). This CDR3 contains 18 residues. The V end lost 1 base, the J end lost 3 bases, and 22 bases lay between the germline ends. Germline assignment: CDR1 LGHNA and CDR2 YSLEER. Here the CDR3 reads CASSQAPMKTRGNYEQYF. The DNA of the CDR3 is TGCGCCAGCAGCCAAGCACCCATGAAGACGAGGGGGAACTACGAGCAGTACTTC.

With regard to this clonotype: A read error may be the cause here, since a much bigger clone is one base away. The chain has TRBV7-2 and TRBJ2-5, with D possibly matching TRBD1 (6 bases). The closer fit of TRBJ2-7 to the DNA end suggests the J call may be wrong. CDR3 length equals 15 residues. CDR1 SGHTA and CDR2 FQGNSA come from the germline V gene. In DNA form, the CDR3 reads TGTGACAGCAGCGTATCGGGACAACGGAGGAACGAGCAGTACTTC. This gives the protein CDSSVSGQRRNEQYF.

This clonotype has just one count. The chain links TRBV7-6 to TRBJ1-6; D is uncertain. The V end was cut by 9 bases, the J end by 0 bases, with 3 bases between. The CDR3 has 12 amino acids. CDR1 is SGHVS and CDR2 is FNYEAQ in the germline V gene. CDR3 in DNA: TGTGCCAGGTTCTCCTATAATTCACCCCTCCACTTT. It codes for CARFSYNSPLHF.

This clonotype was found many times. The chain carries TRBV7-8 and TRBJ1-4, with 8 bases fitting TRBD1. The length of the CDR3 is 15 residues. V dropped 5 bases and J dropped 8; count of bases not matched to a gene: 10. Germline CDR1 is SGHVS and CDR2 is FQNEAQ. The CDR3 sequence: CASSAGQGPGEKLFF. CDR3 bases: TGTGCCAGCAGCGCCGGACAGGGTCCAGGAGAAAAACTGTTTTTT.

This clonotype was detected many times. The rearrangement joins TRBV11-3 to TRBJ2-7; D could derive from TRBD1 or TRBD2 (5 bases each). V lost 1 base and J 7 bases, leaving 14 bases between the germline ends. The CDR3 sequence is 14 residues long. Germline values: CDR1 SGHNT, CDR2 YENEEA. Written as DNA, the CDR3 is TGTGCCAGCAGCTTAGGTGGGGGTTCGGGAGAGCAGTACTTC. Amino acid sequence: CASSLGGGSGEQYF.

At least ten counts were recorded for this clonotype. The V call is TRBV7-3, the J call TRBJ2-5; tentatively, D is TRBD1 or TRBD2 (5 bases each). CDR1 is SGHTA, CDR2 FQGTGA, per germline. V lost 5 bases and J lost 5, with 18 bases in between. CDR3 size: 15 residues. CDR3 nucleotide sequence: TGTGCCAGCAGCCGGACAACAAGTCGAGGGGAGACCCAGTACTTC. Translated, it gives CASSRTTSRGETQYF.

This clonotype was seen repeatedly, ten times or more. The V gene is TRBV29-1, the J gene TRBJ1-2, with D perhaps matching TRBD1 (6 bases). Trimming took 5 bases from V and 4 from J, leaving 14 bases between them. The CDR3 is made up of 13 amino acids. Germline values: CDR1 SQVTM, CDR2 ANQGSEA. The CDR3 reads CSVLDSVGYGYTF. In DNA form, the CDR3 reads TGCAGCGTTCTGGACAGCGTTGGCTATGGCTACACCTTC.

This clonotype has ten or more counts. This sequence joins TRBV6-1 and TRBJ2-5; 10 bases match TRBD2. CDR1 and CDR2 from the germline V gene are MNHNS and SASEGT. Trimming cost V 1 base and J 1 base; bases outside gene matches: 3. This CDR3 has 16 amino acids. The CDR3 reads CASSEGRTSGQETQYF. CDR3 DNA sequence: TGTGCCAGCAGTGAAGGACGGACTAGCGGCCAAGAGACCCAGTACTTC.

The chain combines TRBV16 with TRBJ1-6, with 7 bases that match TRBD1. The CDR3 totals 13 residues. In germline, CDR1 is KGHSY, CDR2 FQNENV. V was pared by 4 bases and J by 10 bases, with 4 bases of the junction left unmatched. The CDR3 loop is CASSPRDRSPLHF. The DNA of the CDR3 is TGTGCCAGCAGCCCGCGGGACAGATCACCCCTCCACTTT.

This clonotype was observed many times. The chain has TRBV2 and TRBJ1-2, with D perhaps TRBD1 (6 bases). This CDR3 spans 14 amino acids. CDR1 and CDR2 (germline): SNHLY, FYNNEI. V was clipped by 5 bases and J by 8 bases, with 18 bases between them. CDR3 region: CASSPQNRVRGYTF. In nucleotides, the CDR3 is TGTGCCAGCAGTCCACAAAACAGGGTTAGGGGCTACACCTTC.

The chain recombines TRBV7-2 with TRBJ2-2; tentatively, D is TRBD2 (5 bases). This CDR3 contains 15 residues. V lost 2 bases and J lost 6, with 13 bases in between. Germline V gene sequence: CDR1 SGHTA, CDR2 FQGNSA. The CDR3 loop is CASSLSGTSAGELFF. In nucleotides, the CDR3 is TGTGCCAGCAGCTTATCGGGAACGTCGGCCGGGGAGCTGTTTTTT.

This sequence joins TRBV7-9 and TRBJ1-1; possible D gene TRBD1, 6 bases. Germline-derived CDR1 and CDR2 are SEHNR and FQNEAQ (reference sequence). Trimming took off 5 bases at V and 8 bases at J, with 12 bases between the two ends. The CDR3 has 12 residues. CDR3 DNA: TGTGCCAGCAGCCGGGGACACTACGAAGCTTTCTTT. It codes for CASSRGHYEAFF.

The chain uses TRBV6-5 and TRBJ1-1; no reliable D call. CDR1 and CDR2 (germline): MNHEY, SVGAGI. The CDR3 is 13 residues long. Trimming shortened V by 6 bases and J by 0 bases, and 8 bases separated the two germline ends. This CDR3 is CASRGIVNTEAFF. The CDR3 bases are TGTGCCAGCAGAGGGATTGTGAACACTGAAGCTTTCTTT.

V and J are TRBV10-3 and TRBJ2-5; TRBD2 matches 8 bases. V was clipped by 4 bases and J by 2 bases; unmatched bases: 9. Looked up from germline, CDR1 is ENHRY and CDR2 is SYGVKD. CDR3 length equals 16 residues. CDR3 region: CAISATASGFQETQYF. For the CDR3, the DNA is TGTGCCATCAGTGCCACAGCTAGCGGGTTTCAAGAGACCCAGTACTTC.

This clonotype was seen many times. The chain has TRBV20-1 and TRBJ2-6; D is undetermined. The CDR3 contains 16 residues. Germline lookup yields CDR1 DFQATT and CDR2 SNEGSKA (reference sequence). Deletions cut 1 base from V and 0 bases from J, with 10 bases between. CDR3 protein: CSARVGSSSGANVLTF. The CDR3 DNA reads as TGCAGTGCTAGAGTGGGCAGCAGCTCTGGGGCCAACGTCCTGACTTTC.

The chain is built from TRBV10-2 and TRBJ2-5; D possibly matches TRBD1 or TRBD2 (5 bases each). This CDR3 contains 14 residues. From germline, CDR1 is WSHSY and CDR2 SAAADI. The germline V and J ends were trimmed by 6 bases and 5 bases, with 16 bases remaining between them. The CDR3 DNA is TGCGCCAGCAGAGCTCAAGGGACGGGGGAGACCCAGTACTTC. This encodes CASRAQGTGETQYF.

V is TRBV15 and J is TRBJ1-6, with TRBD1 matching over 8 bases. The CDR3 totals 15 residues. CDR1 is LNHNV and CDR2 is YYDKDF in the germline V gene (reference sequence). Trimming at V came to 0 bases and at J to 9 bases, leaving 4 bases not matched to a gene. Here the CDR3 DNA reads TGTGCCACCAGCAGAGACACGGACAGGGTTTCACCCCTCCACTTT. Amino acid sequence: CATSRDTDRVSPLHF. Full variable domain (rest looked up from reference TRBV15 and TRBJ1-6): DAMVIQNPRYQVTQFGKPVTLSCSQTLNHNVMYWYQQKSSQAPKLLFHYYDKDFNNEADTPDNFQSRRPNTSFCFLDIRSPGLGDTAMYLCATSRDTDRVSPLHFGNGTRLTVT.